This passage covers 20 T cell receptor beta chains from one sample sequenced in a study of siplizumab effects on memory and regulatory T cells. Measured with immunoSEQ multiplex PCR; TCRdb has only the in-frame clones, and not every one. The sample includes more than 85,000 clones, about 92% of them seen just once. Sequencing used CD4+ T cells sorted from blood. The receptor source for this set is a human donor in good health.

Points on this clone: The junction shows a germline mismatch at one end, possibly a read error. This chain connects TRBV2 to TRBJ2-1, with no clear D. The CDR3 contains 11 residues. Germline V lookup: CDR1 SNHLY, CDR2 FYNNEI. For the CDR3, the DNA is TGTGCCAGCAGTGATTGGAGTGCTGGCGTCTTC. The encoded protein is CASSDWSAGVF.

This clone is a singleton in its sample. V and J are TRBV25-1 and TRBJ1-2; D is possibly TRBD1 (6 bases). V was clipped by 4 bases and J by 4 bases, with 13 bases between them. CDR1 is MGHDK and CDR2 is SYGVNS in the germline V gene. The CDR3 contains 14 residues. The DNA of the CDR3 is TGTGCCAGCAGTGTGGCGGGAGGGGGCTATGGCTACACCTTC. This translates into CASSVAGGGYGYTF.

The chain joins TRBV27 to TRBJ2-2; no firm D call. The CDR3 loop spans 15 amino acids. V dropped 3 bases and J dropped 3 bases, with 11 bases sitting between them. Germline CDR1 reads MNHEY; CDR2 reads SMNVEV (reference sequence). CDR3 bases: TGTGCCAGCAGTTTGATTCTAGGTTACACCGGGGAGCTGTTTTTT. Its translation is CASSLILGYTGELFF.

The chain employs TRBV5-1 and TRBJ2-2, with TRBD2 identical over 9 bases. CDR1 and CDR2 (germline): SGHRS, YFSETQ. This CDR3 is built from 16 residues. Trimming at V came to 0 bases and at J to 6 bases, leaving 6 bases not matched to a gene. CDR3 sequence: CASSLAGTSRSGELFF. The CDR3, as DNA: TGCGCCAGCAGCTTGGCCGGGACTAGCAGATCCGGGGAGCTGTTTTTT.

The chain is built from TRBV6-5 and TRBJ2-5; a possible D gene is TRBD1 (6 bases). This CDR3 is 13 amino acids long. The ends were cut back, 2 bases at V and 4 bases at J, with 8 bases in the middle. Germline V gene data show CDR1 as MNHEY and CDR2 as SVGAGI. The CDR3 is CASSYTGRETQYF. The CDR3 DNA reads as TGTGCCAGCAGTTACACAGGGAGAGAGACCCAGTACTTC.

J is TRBJ2-1 and V is TRBV4-1, with no clear D. V was cut by 1 base and J by 8 bases, with 12 bases left in between. This CDR3 spans 14 amino acids. The V gene's germline CDR1 is MGHRA and CDR2 YSYEKL. The DNA for the CDR3 is TGCGCCAGCAGCCAAGGGGCCGGGTCCTATGAGCAGTTCTTC. Translated: CASSQGAGSYEQFF.

The chain combines TRBV18 with TRBJ2-7, with 8 bases lining up with TRBD2. Trimming removed 6 bases from V and 0 bases from J; junction bases left unmatched: 19. Germline values: CDR1 KGHSH, CDR2 LQKENI. The CDR3 length is 19 residues. The CDR3 region is CASSLYPGSGGANSYEQYF. The CDR3 nucleotides are TGTGCCAGCTCCCTATACCCCGGGTCGGGGGGGGCCAACTCCTACGAGCAGTACTTC.

There are a few counts of this clone. The rearrangement joins TRBV30 to TRBJ1-1; a possible D gene is TRBD1 (5 bases). Germline CDR1 and CDR2: GTSNPN and SVGIG (reference sequence). The CDR3 is 11 residues long. Trimming stripped 5 bases from V and 7 bases from J, with 11 bases between. The chain's CDR3 is CAWRFQGEAFF. In DNA, the CDR3 is TGTGCCTGGCGCTTTCAGGGTGAAGCTTTCTTT.

The CDR3 nucleotides are TGTGCCAGCAGCGTAGGTGGGGCGCAATCAAACACTGAAGCTTTCTTT. Translation gives CASSVGGAQSNTEAFF. The chain carries TRBV9 and TRBJ1-1; tentatively, D is TRBD1 (5 bases). V shed 0 bases and J shed 2 bases, with 14 bases lying between them. The CDR3 is 16 residues long. Germline V lookup: CDR1 SGDLS, CDR2 YYNGEE.

The chain carries TRBV19 and TRBJ2-1, with 8 bases lining up with TRBD2. The J segment lost 8 bases and the V segment lost 4 bases, leaving 10 bases of the junction unmatched. Per the germline V gene, CDR1 is LNHDA and CDR2 is SQIVND (reference sequence). The CDR3 is 15 amino acids. CDR3 residues: CASSRVGGGRYEQFF. CDR3 nucleotide sequence: TGTGCCAGTAGTAGGGTAGGCGGGGGGCGGTATGAGCAGTTCTTC.

This chain uses TRBV12-5 with TRBJ1-1; no clear D gene. This CDR3 is built from 16 residues. CDR1 and CDR2 (germline): LGHNT, FRNRAP. With 5 bases removed from V and 0 bases from J, the gap between germline ends came to 16 bases. CDR3 nucleotides: TGTGCTAGTGGTCCATCCCGCACAGCTATGAACACTGAAGCTTTCTTT. It translates to CASGPSRTAMNTEAFF.

The chain joins TRBV7-9 to TRBJ2-7; TRBD1 agrees at 8 bases. The trim removed 5 bases at V and 6 bases at J, leaving 6 bases unmatched. CDR3 length equals 13 residues. The germline V gene has CDR1 SEHNR and CDR2 FQNEAQ (reference sequence). The CDR3 sequence is CASSVTGQGEQYF. In DNA form, the CDR3 reads TGTGCCAGCAGCGTAACCGGACAGGGCGAGCAGTACTTC.

The CDR3 sequence: CASSTRFDTYQYQPQHF. The CDR3, as DNA: TGTGCCAGTAGTACCCGCTTCGACACCTACCAGTATCAGCCCCAGCATTTT. V usage is TRBV19 and J usage is TRBJ1-5; D ambiguous. V dropped 4 bases and J dropped 5 bases, with 21 bases sitting between them. Per the germline V gene, CDR1 is LNHDA and CDR2 is SQIVND (reference sequence). CDR3 length: 17 residues.

This sequence joins TRBV11-2 and TRBJ1-5; D might be TRBD1 (5 bases). V lost 1 base to trimming and J lost 6 bases, with 10 bases between them. Germline V gene data show CDR1 as SGHAT and CDR2 as FQNNGV. This CDR3 contains 14 residues. Written as DNA, the CDR3 is TGTGCCAGCAGCTTAGGGCAGGGAGGTCAGCCCCAGCATTTT. This encodes CASSLGQGGQPQHF.

CDR3 nucleotide sequence: TGTGCCAGCAGCTCGTATGGCGGGGAGCTGTTTTTT. It specifies CASSSYGGELFF. The chain couples TRBV7-3 to TRBJ2-2; D is uncertain. Trimming left V 4 bases short and J 7 bases short, with 7 bases between. The CDR3 has 12 amino acids. The V gene's germline CDR1 is SGHTA and CDR2 FQGTGA.

The chain recombines TRBV13 with TRBJ2-2, with 13 bases that match TRBD2. The CDR3 has 17 residues. V lost 5 bases, J lost 1 base, and 4 bases stayed unmatched. Germline assignment: CDR1 PRHDT and CDR2 FYEKMQ (reference sequence). Written as DNA, the CDR3 is TGTGCCAGCAGCACGCGGACTAGCGGGGGGAACACCGGGGAGCTGTTTTTT. Translation: CASSTRTSGGNTGELFF.

The chain has TRBV4-2 and TRBJ2-3, with D possibly being TRBD1 (6 bases). V dropped 0 bases and J dropped 0 bases, with 13 bases sitting between them. CDR3 size: 17 residues. In germline, CDR1 is LGHNA, CDR2 YNFKEQ. The CDR3 DNA is TGTGCCAGCAGCCAAGATTTATACAGGGCAAGCACAGATACGCAGTATTTT. Residues: CASSQDLYRASTDTQYF.

V and J are TRBV11-2 and TRBJ1-4; 7 bases match TRBD1. The CDR3 has 14 amino acids. CDR1 and CDR2 (germline): SGHAT, FQNNGV. J was trimmed by 10 bases and V by 5 bases; bases with no gene match: 10. The CDR3 region is CASSTTGPGGKLFF. Here the CDR3 DNA reads TGTGCCAGCAGCACAACCGGGCCAGGGGGAAAACTGTTTTTT.

The rearrangement uses TRBV7-9 and TRBJ1-2; the D gene is possibly TRBD1 (5 bases). V was trimmed by 2 bases and J by 8 bases, leaving 12 bases between them. CDR3 length: 13 residues. Germline V gene lookup returns CDR1 SEHNR and CDR2 FQNEAQ (reference sequence). Here the CDR3 reads CASSLSQGEGYTF. The CDR3 DNA is TGTGCCAGCAGCTTAAGTCAGGGAGAAGGCTACACCTTC.

This chain connects TRBV7-3 to TRBJ2-5; 9 nucleotides agree with TRBD2. The junction had 11 bases not matched to a gene; V was cut back by 2 bases and J by 1 base. The CDR3 has 18 amino acids. Germline V gene data show CDR1 as SGHTA and CDR2 as FQGTGA. CDR3 loop: CASSLGGSSGTVQETQYF. The CDR3 DNA reads as TGTGCCAGCAGCTTAGGGGGGTCTAGCGGGACGGTCCAAGAGACCCAGTACTTC.